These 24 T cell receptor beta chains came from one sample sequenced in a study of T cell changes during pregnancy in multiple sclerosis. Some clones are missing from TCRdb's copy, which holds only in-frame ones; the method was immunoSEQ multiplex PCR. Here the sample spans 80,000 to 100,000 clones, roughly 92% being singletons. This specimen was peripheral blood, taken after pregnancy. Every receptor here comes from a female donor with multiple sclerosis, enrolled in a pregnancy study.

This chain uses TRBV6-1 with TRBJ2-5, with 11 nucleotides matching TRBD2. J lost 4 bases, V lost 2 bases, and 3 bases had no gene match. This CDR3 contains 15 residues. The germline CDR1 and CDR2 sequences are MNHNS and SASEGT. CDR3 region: CASSETSGRSETQYF. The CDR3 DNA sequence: TGTGCCAGCAGTGAAACTAGCGGGAGATCAGAGACCCAGTACTTC.

The CDR3 DNA sequence: TGTGCCAGCAGGACCGGGACTAGCGGGGCGAATGAGCAGTTCTTC. Amino acids: CASRTGTSGANEQFF. V usage is TRBV6-1 and J usage is TRBJ2-1, with 13 bases lining up with TRBD2. This CDR3 region has 15 residues. The germline V gene has CDR1 MNHNS and CDR2 SASEGT. With 6 bases clipped from V and 7 bases from J, the junction kept 6 bases outside the gene matches.

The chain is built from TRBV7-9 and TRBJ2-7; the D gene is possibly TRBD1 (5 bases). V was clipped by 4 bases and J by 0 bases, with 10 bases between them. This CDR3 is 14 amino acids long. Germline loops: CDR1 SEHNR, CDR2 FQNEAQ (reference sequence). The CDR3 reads CASSSPDSSYEQYF. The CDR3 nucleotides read TGTGCCAGCAGCTCCCCCGACAGCTCCTACGAGCAGTACTTC.

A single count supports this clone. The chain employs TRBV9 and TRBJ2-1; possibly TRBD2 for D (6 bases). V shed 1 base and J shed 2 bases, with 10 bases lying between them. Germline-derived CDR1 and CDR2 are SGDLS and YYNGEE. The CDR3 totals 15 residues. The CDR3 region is CASSVSGGTYNEQFF. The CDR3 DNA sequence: TGTGCCAGCAGCGTAAGCGGAGGGACCTACAATGAGCAGTTCTTC.

The CDR3 loop is CASSLLAGADEQFF. In DNA form, the CDR3 reads TGTGCCAGCAGTTTGCTAGCGGGAGCCGATGAGCAGTTCTTC. The chain combines TRBV6-4 with TRBJ2-1, with TRBD2 matching 10 bases. CDR1 and CDR2 from the germline V gene are MRHNA and SNTAGT. V lost 5 bases, J lost 8 bases, and 6 bases stayed unmatched. CDR3 length: 14 amino acids.

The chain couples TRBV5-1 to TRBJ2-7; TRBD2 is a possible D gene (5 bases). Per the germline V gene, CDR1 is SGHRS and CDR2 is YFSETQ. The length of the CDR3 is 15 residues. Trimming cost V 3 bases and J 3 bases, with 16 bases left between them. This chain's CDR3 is CASSWFAGELYEQYF. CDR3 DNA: TGCGCCAGCAGCTGGTTCGCCGGGGAACTCTACGAGCAGTACTTC.

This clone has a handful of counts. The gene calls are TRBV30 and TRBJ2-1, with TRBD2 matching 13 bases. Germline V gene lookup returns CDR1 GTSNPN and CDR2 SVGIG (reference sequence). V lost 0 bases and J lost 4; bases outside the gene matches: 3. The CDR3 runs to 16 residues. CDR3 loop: CAWSVRGLAGYNEQFF. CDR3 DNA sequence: TGTGCCTGGAGTGTAAGGGGACTAGCGGGGTACAATGAGCAGTTCTTC. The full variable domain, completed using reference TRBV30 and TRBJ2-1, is SQTIHQWPATLVQPVGSPLSLECTVEGTSNPNLYWYRQAAGRGLQLLFYSVGIGQISSEVPQNLSASRPQDRQFILSSKKLLLSDSGFYLCAWSVRGLAGYNEQFFGPGTRLTVL.

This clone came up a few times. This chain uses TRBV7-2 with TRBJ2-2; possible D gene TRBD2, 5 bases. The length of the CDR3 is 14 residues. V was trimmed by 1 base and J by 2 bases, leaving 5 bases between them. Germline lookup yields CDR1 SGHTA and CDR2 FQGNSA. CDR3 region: CASSLGTNTGELFF. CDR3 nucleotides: TGTGCCAGCAGCTTAGGGACTAACACCGGGGAGCTGTTTTTT.

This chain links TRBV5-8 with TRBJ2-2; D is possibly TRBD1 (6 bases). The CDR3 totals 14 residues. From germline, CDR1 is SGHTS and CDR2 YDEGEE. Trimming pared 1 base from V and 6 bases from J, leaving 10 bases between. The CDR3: CASSLPGVSGELFF. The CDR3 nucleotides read TGTGCCAGCAGCTTGCCAGGGGTCTCCGGGGAGCTGTTTTTT. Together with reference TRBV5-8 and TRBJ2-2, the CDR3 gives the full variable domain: EAGVTQSPTHLIKTRGQQATLRCSPISGHTSVYWYQQALGLGLQFLLWYDEGEERNRGNFPPRFSGRQFPNYSSELNVNALELEDSALYLCASSLPGVSGELFFGEGSRLTVL.

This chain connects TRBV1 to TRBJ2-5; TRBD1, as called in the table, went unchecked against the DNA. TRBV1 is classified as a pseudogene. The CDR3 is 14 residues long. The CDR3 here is CTSSQRTGEETQYF. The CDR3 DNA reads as TGCACCAGCAGCCAAAGGACAGGGGAAGAGACCCAGTACTTC.

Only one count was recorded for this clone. This CDR3 is CASSHLASGSYEQFF. The CDR3 region has the DNA TGCGCCAGCAGTCACTTGGCTAGCGGGAGTTATGAGCAGTTCTTC. This rearrangement joins TRBV23-1 to TRBJ2-1, with 10 positions matching TRBD2. TRBV23-1 is flagged as an ORF with uncertain function. V trimming: 3 bases; J trimming: 8 bases; junction bases outside the gene matches: 7. This CDR3 is 15 amino acids long.

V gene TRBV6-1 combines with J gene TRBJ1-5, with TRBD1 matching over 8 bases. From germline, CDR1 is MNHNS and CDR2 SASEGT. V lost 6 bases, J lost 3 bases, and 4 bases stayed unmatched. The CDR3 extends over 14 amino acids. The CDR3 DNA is TGTGCCAGCAGGACAGGGGCGACCAATCAGCCCCAGCATTTT. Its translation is CASRTGATNQPQHF.

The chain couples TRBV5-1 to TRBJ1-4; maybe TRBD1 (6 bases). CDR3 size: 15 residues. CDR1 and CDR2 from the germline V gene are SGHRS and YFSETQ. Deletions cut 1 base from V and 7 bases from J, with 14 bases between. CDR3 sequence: CASSLIGGAGEKLFF. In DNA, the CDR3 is TGCGCCAGCAGCTTGATTGGGGGCGCCGGTGAAAAACTGTTTTTT.

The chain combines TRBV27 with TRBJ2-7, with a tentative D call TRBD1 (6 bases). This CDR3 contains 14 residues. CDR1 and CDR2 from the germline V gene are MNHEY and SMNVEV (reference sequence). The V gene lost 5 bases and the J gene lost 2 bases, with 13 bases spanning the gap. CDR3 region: CASSQTGTPYEQYF. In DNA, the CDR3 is TGTGCCAGCAGTCAAACAGGGACCCCCTACGAGCAGTACTTC.

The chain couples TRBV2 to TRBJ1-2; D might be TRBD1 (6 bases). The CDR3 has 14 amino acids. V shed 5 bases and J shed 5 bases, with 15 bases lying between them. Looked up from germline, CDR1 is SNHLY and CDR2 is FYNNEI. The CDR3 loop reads CASSPQGRGYGYTF. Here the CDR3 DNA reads TGTGCCAGCAGTCCTCAGGGGAGAGGGTATGGCTACACCTTC.

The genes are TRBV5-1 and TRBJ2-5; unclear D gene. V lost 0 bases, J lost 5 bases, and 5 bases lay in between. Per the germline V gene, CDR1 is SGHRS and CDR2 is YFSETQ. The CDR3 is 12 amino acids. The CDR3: CASSLAPETQYF. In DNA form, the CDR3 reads TGCGCCAGCAGCTTGGCCCCGGAGACCCAGTACTTC. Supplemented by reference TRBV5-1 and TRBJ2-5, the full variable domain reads KAGVTQTPRYLIKTRGQQVTLSCSPISGHRSVSWYQQTPGQGLQFLFEYFSETQRNKGNFPGRFSGRQFSNSRSEMNVSTLELGDSALYLCASSLAPETQYFGPGTRLLVL.

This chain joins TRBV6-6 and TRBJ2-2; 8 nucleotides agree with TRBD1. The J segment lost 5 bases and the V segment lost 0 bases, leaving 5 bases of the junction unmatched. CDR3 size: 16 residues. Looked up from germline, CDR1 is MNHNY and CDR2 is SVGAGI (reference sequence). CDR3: CASSYSQGARTGELFF. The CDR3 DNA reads TGTGCCAGCAGTTACTCGCAGGGGGCAAGGACCGGGGAGCTGTTTTTT.

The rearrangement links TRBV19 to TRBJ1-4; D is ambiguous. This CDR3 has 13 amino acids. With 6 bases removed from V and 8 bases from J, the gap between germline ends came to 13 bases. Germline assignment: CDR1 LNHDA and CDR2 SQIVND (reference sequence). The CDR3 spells CASRARCFEKLFF. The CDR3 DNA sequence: TGTGCCAGTAGAGCGAGGTGTTTCGAAAAACTGTTTTTT.

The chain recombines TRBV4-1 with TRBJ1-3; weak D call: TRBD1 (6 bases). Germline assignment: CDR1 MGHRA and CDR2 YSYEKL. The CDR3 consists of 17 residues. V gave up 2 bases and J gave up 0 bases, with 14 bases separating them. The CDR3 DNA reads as TGCGCCAGCAGCCAACCCGGACAGCCATTCTCTGGAAACACCATATATTTT. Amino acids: CASSQPGQPFSGNTIYF.

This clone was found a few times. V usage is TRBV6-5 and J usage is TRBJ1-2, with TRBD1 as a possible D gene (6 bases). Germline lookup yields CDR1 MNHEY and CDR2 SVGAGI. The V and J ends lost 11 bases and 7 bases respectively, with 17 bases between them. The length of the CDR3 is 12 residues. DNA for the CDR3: TGTGCCGCAGGGAAGGGGGTCACTGGCTACACCTTC. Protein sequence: CAAGKGVTGYTF.

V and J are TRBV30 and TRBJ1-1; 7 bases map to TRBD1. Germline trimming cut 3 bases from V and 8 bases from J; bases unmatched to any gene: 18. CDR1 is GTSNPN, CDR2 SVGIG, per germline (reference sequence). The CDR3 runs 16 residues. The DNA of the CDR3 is TGTGCCTGGAGGGAGGGGACAGCCCCGACTGGACGGGAAGCTTTCTTT. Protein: CAWREGTAPTGREAFF.

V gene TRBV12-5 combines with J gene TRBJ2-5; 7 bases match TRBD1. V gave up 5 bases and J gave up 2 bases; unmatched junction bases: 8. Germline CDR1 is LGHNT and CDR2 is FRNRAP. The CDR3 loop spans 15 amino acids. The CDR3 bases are TGTGCTAGTGGTCGTACCGGGACAGTACAAGAGACCCAGTACTTC. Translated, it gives CASGRTGTVQETQYF.

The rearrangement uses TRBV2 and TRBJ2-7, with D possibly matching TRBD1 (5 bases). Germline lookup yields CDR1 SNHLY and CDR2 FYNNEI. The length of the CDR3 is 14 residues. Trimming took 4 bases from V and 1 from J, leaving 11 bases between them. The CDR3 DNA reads TGTGCCAGCAGTGGCCAGGGTCCTTCCTACGAGCAGTACTTC. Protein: CASSGQGPSYEQYF.

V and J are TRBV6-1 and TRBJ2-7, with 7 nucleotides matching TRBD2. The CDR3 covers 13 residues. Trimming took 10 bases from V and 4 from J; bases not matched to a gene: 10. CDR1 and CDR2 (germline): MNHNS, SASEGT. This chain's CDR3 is CATEGEGDYEQYF. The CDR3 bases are TGTGCCACCGAAGGGGAGGGAGATTACGAGCAGTACTTC.